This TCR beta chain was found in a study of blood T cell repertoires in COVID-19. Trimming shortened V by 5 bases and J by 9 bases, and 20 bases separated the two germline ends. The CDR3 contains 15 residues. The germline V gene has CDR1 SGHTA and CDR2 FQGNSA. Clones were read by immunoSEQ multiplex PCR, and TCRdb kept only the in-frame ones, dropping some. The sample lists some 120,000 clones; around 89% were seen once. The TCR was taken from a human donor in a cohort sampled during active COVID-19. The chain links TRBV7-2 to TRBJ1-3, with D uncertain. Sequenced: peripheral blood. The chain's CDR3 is CASSLTQNTVGTIYF. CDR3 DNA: TGTGCCAGCAGCCTTACACAGAACACGGTCGGCACCATATATTTT.